The clone carrying this T cell receptor (beta chain) was detected only once. This sample was included in a study of blood T cell repertoires in COVID-19. V gave up 9 bases and J gave up 5 bases, with 9 bases separating them. The CDR3 extends over 11 amino acids. The germline gives CDR1 KGHDR, CDR2 SFDVKD. Sequencing was performed with immunoSEQ multiplex PCR; in TCRdb, only in-frame clones are kept and a portion is missing. This table holds a few hundred thousand clones, around 92% found once. Cohort allocation depended upon clinical history that participants reported. The V gene is TRBV24-1, the J gene TRBJ2-5; a possible D gene is TRBD2 (6 bases). The receptor was isolated from a woman aged 25 to 39 who had recovered from COVID-19. Sequenced: PBMCs or T cells enriched from blood (not recorded which). The CDR3 coding sequence is TGTGCCACCTCCGGAGGGGAGACCCAGTACTTC. This encodes CATSGGETQYF.